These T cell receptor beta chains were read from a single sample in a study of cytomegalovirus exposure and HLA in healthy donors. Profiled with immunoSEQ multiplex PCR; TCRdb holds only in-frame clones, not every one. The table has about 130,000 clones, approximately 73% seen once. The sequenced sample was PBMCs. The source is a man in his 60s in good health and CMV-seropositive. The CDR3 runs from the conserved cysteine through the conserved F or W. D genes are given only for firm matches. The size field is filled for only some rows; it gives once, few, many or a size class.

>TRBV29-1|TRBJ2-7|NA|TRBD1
CSVEKGAGYEQYF
TGCAGCGTTGAAAAGGGGGCAGGGTACGAGCAGTACTTC
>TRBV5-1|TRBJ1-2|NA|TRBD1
CASSFTGGRSGYTF
TGCGCCAGCAGCTTTACAGGGGGCAGGAGTGGCTACACCTTC
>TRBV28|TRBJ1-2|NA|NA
CASSYGSVSYGYTF
TGTGCCAGCAGTTACGGGAGCGTCTCCTATGGCTACACCTTC
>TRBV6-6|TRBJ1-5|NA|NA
CASERSGQPQHF
TGTGCCAGCGAGAGGTCTGGGCAGCCCCAGCATTTT
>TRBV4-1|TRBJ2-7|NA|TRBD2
CASSPKVSGGYEQYF
TGCGCCAGCAGCCCTAAAGTTAGCGGGGGGTACGAGCAGTACTTC
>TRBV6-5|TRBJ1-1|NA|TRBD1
CASSYRDRGEAFF
TGTGCCAGCAGTTACCGAGACAGGGGAGAAGCTTTCTTT
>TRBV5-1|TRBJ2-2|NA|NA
CASSLALGVGTGELFF
TGCGCCAGCAGCTTGGCCCTCGGGGTAGGGACCGGGGAGCTGTTTTTT
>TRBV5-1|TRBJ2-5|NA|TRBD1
CASRGQGVKETQYF
TGCGCCAGCAGGGGTCAGGGGGTCAAGGAGACCCAGTACTTC
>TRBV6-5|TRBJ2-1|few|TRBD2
CASSGSGGPGNEQFF
TGTGCCAGCAGTGGTAGCGGGGGCCCCGGCAATGAGCAGTTCTTC
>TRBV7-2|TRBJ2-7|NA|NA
CASSLPGREQYF
TGTGCCAGCAGCTTGCCAGGGCGCGAGCAGTACTTC
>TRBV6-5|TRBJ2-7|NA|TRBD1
CASSYGTVYEQYF
TGTGCCAGCAGTTACGGGACAGTTTACGAGCAGTACTTC
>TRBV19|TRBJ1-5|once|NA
CASFSGGADGGNQPQHF
TGTGCCAGTTTCTCGGGGGGCGCAGATGGAGGCAATCAGCCCCAGCATTTT
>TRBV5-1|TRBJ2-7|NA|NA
CASSLDNPYEQYF
TGCGCCAGCAGCTTGGACAATCCCTACGAGCAGTACTTC
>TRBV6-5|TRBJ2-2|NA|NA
CASSYEGSPGELFF
TGTGCCAGCAGTTACGAGGGATCCCCCGGGGAGCTGTTTTTT
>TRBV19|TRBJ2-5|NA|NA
CASSIGAGNQETQYF
TGTGCCAGTAGTATTGGAGCAGGGAATCAAGAGACCCAGTACTTC
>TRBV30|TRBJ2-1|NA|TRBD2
CAWARGLAGNEQFF
TGTGCCTGGGCTCGTGGGCTAGCGGGCAATGAGCAGTTCTTC
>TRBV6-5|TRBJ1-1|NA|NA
CASSRLLNTEAFF
TGTGCCAGCAGTCGACTTCTGAACACTGAAGCTTTCTTT
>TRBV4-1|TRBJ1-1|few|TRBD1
CASSQGALGQLNTEAFF
TGCGCCAGCAGCCAAGGGGCCCTGGGACAGTTGAACACTGAAGCTTTCTTT
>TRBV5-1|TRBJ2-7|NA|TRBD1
CASSGTGGSYEQYF
TGCGCCAGCAGCGGGACAGGGGGTTCCTACGAGCAGTACTTC
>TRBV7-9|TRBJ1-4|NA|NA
CASSSYGGNEKLFF
TGTGCCAGCAGCTCCTATGGGGGGAATGAAAAACTGTTTTTT